This TCR beta chain was profiled in a study of metastatic and nonmetastatic thyroid tumors. At the level of the study: Malignant thyroid and benign thyroid patients provided blood and tumor or nodule tissue whose repertoires were compared.

All patients reached thyroid surgery having received no treatment beforehand. This clone was seen at least ten times. Its antigen remains unknown. In the original workflow: Clinicopathological groups supplied CDR3 differences that were used to build a distant-metastasis classifier for papillary thyroid cancer. TCRdb re-clonotyped the PCR reads via MiXCR. The V and J calls were not made by the authors but by TCRdb's processing. The sample lists over 30,000 clones, approximately 17% seen once, with roughly an eighth in the top ten. The CDR3 is 16 amino acids. The V and J ends lost 0 bases and 1 base respectively, with 12 bases between them. Germline V gene lookup returns CDR1 MGHRA and CDR2 YSYEKL. Study-level points and caveats: A significant increase in TCR beta diversity was reportedly seen in malignant thyroid tumors relative to benign nodules, in blood and tumor.

This sequence joins TRBV4-1 and TRBJ2-5; D gene unclear. The sequence was collected from a female donor with papillary thyroid cancer or a benign thyroid nodule (not recorded which). Some clones in this sample may be carry-over from other donors' samples. What was sequenced was tumor tissue. The CDR3 reads CASSQDGSAGQETQYF. CDR3 coding DNA: TGCGCCAGCAGCCAAGATGGTTCGGCTGGCCAAGAGACCCAGTACTTC.